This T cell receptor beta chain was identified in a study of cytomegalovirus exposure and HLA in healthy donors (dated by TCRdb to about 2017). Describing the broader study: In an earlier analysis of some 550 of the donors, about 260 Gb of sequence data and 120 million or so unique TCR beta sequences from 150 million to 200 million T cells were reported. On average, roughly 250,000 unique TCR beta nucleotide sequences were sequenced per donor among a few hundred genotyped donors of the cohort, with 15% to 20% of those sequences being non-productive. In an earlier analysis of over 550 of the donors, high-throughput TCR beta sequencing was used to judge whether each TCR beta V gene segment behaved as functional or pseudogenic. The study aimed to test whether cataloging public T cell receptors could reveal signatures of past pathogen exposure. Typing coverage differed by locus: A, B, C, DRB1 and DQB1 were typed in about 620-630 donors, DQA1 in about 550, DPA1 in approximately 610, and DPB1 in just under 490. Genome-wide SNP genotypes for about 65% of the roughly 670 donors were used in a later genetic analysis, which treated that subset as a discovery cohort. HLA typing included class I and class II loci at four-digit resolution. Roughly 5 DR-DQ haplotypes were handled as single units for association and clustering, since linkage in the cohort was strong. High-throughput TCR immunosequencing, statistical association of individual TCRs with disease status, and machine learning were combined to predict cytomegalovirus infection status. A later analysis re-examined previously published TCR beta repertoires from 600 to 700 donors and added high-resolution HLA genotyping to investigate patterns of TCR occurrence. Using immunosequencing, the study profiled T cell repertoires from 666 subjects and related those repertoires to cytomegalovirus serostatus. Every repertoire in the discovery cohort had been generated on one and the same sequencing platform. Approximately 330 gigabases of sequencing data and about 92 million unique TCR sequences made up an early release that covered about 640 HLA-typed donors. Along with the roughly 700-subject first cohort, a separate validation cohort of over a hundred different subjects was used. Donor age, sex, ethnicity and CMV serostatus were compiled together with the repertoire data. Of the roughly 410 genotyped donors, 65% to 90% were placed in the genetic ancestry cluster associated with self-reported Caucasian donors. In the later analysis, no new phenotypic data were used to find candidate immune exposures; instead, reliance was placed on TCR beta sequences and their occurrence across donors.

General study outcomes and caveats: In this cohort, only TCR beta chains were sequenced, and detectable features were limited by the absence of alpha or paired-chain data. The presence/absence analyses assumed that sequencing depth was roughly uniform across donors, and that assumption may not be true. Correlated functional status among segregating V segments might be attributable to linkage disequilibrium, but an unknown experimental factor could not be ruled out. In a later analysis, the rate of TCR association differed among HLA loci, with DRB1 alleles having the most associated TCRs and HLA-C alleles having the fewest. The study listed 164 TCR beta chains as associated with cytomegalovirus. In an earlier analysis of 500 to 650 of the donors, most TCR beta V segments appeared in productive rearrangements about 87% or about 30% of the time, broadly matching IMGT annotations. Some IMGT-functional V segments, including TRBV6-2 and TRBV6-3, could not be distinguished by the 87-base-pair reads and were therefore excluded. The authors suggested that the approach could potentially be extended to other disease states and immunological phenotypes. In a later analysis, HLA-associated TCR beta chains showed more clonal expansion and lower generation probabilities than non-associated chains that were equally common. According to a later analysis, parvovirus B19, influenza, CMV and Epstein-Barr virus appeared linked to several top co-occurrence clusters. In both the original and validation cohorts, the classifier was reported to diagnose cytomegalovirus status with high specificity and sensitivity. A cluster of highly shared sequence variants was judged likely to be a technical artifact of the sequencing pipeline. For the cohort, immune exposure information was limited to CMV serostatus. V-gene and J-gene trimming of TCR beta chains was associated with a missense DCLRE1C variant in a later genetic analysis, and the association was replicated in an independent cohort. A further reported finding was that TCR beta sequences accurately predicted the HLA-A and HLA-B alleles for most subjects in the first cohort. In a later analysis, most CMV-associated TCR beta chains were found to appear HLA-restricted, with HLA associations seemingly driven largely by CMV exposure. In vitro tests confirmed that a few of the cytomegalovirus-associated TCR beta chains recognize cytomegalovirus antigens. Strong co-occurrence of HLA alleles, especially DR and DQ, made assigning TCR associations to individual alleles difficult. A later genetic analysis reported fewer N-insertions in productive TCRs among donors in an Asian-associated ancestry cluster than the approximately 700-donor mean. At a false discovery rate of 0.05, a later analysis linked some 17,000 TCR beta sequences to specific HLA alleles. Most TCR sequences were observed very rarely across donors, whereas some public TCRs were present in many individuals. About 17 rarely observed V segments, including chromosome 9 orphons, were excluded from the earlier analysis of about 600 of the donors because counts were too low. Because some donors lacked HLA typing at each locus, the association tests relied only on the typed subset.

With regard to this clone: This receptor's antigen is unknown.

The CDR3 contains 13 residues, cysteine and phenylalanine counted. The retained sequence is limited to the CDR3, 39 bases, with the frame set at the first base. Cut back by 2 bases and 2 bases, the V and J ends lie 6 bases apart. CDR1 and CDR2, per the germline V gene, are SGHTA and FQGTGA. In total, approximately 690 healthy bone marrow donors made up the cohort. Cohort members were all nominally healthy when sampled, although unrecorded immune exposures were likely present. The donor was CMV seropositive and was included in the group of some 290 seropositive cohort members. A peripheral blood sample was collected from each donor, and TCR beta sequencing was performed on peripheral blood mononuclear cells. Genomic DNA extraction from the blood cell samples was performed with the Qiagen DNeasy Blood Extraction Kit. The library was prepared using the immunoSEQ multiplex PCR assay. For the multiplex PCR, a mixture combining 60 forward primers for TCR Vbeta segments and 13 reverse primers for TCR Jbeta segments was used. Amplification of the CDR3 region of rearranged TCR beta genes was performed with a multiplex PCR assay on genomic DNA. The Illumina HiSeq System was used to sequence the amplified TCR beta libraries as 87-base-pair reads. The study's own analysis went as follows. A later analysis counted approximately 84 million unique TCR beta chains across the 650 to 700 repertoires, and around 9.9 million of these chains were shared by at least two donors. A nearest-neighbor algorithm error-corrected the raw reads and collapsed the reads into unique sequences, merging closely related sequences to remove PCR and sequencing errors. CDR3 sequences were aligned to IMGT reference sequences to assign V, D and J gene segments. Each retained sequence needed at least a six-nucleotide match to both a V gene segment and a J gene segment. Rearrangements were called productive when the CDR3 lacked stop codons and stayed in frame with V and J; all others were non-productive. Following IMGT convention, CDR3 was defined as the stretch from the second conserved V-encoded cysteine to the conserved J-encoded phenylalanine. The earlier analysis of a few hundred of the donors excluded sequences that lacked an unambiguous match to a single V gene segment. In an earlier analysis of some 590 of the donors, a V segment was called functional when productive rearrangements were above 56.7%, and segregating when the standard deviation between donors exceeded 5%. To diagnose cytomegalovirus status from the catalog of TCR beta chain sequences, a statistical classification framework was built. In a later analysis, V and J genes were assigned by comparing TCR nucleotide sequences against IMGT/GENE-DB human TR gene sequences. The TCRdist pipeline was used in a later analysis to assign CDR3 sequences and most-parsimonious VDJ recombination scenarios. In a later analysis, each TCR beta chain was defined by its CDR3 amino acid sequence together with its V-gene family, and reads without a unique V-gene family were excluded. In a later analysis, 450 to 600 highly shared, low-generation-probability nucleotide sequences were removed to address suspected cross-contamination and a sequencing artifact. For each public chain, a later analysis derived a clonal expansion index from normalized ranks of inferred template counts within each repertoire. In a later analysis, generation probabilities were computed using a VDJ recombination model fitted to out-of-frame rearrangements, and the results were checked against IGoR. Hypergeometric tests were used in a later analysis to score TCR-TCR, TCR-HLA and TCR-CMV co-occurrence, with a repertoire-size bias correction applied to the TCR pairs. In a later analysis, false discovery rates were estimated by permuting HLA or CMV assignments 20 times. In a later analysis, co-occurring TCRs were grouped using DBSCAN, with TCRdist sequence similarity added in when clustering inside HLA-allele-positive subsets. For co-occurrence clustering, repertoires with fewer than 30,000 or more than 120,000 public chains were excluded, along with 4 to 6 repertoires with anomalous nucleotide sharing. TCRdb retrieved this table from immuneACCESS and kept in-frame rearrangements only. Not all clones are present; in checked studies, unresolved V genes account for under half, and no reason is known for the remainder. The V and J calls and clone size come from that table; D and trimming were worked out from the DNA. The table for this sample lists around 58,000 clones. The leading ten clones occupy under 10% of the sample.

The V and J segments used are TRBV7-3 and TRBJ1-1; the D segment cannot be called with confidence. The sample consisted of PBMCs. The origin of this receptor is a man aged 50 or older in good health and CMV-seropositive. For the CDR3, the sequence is CASSLYTNTEAFF. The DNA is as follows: TGTGCCAGCAGCTTATACACCAACACTGAAGCTTTCTTT.